This T cell receptor (beta chain) was identified during a study of PD-L1 blockade in urothelial cancer. Study details: The patients had undergone anywhere from 0 to 3 prior chemotherapy regimens. Samples came from 3 weeks, at the second dose, and 6 weeks into treatment. Study results and limitations: TCR clonality was measured in pretreatment peripheral blood. Clonality below the median predicted better survival. Durable benefit accompanied greater 3-week expansion of tumor-associated blood clones.

Only in-frame clones appear in the TCRdb table, and some are missing; sequencing was by immunoSEQ multiplex PCR. Of more than 90,000 clones listed, roughly 83% are singletons. Deletions cut 0 bases from V and 6 bases from J, with 11 bases between. This CDR3 spans 15 amino acids. Germline V gives CDR1 LGHNA, CDR2 YNFKEQ. On this clone itself: Antigen specificity is unknown.

Documented time point: peripheral blood 6 weeks after treatment start. Material: PBMCs, obtained around atezolizumab (anti-PD-L1) treatment. This rearrangement joins TRBV4-2 to TRBJ1-4, with a weak D call TRBD1 (6 bases). This clonotype was obtained from a man between 70 and 80 years old with urothelial cancer. The CDR3 sequence is CASSQEADSYEKLFF. The CDR3 bases are TGTGCCAGCAGCCAAGAGGCGGACAGCTATGAAAAACTGTTTTTT.